The rows below give T cell receptor beta chains drawn from one sample of a study of beta chain features in type 1 diabetes. Produced via immunoSEQ multiplex PCR; TCRdb's table is partial and in-frame only. This sample has around 250,000 clones; over 11% occur once, and the top ten carry about 0.02%. The sample consisted of naive CD4+ T cells from blood. These receptors were obtained from a man aged 25-45 years with type 1 diabetes. Each CDR3 is given with its conserved first and last residue. Fields, in order: D gene, V gene, J gene, clone size, CDR3 protein, CDR3 DNA. The D gene is left open where the match is weak. Only part of the rows carry a size: once, few, many, or a class if the clone is expanded.

-	TRBV30	TRBJ2-1	-	CAWSLGNPRGGEQFF	TGTGCCTGGAGTCTGGGTAACCCGCGAGGGGGTGAGCAGTTCTTC
-	TRBV19	TRBJ2-5	-	CASSLQGPSIPETQYF	TGTGCCAGTAGTCTCCAGGGGCCTAGCATTCCCGAGACCCAGTACTTC
-	TRBV10-3	TRBJ2-1	-	CAIWRESSNEQFF	TGTGCCATCTGGAGGGAGTCGAGCAATGAGCAGTTCTTC
TRBD1	TRBV5-1	TRBJ2-1	few	CASSPDRGDEQFF	TGCGCCAGCAGTCCGGACAGGGGCGATGAGCAGTTCTTC
TRBD2	TRBV7-8	TRBJ2-7	-	CASLGLAGYEQYF	TGTGCCAGCCTGGGACTAGCGGGATACGAGCAGTACTTC
-	TRBV2	TRBJ1-1	few	CASTPGQHNTEAFF	TGTGCCAGCACACCCGGACAGCATAACACTGAAGCTTTCTTT
-	TRBV2	TRBJ2-5	few	CASNSGEVQGTQYF	TGTGCCAGCAACTCGGGAGAGGTCCAAGGGACCCAGTACTTC
-	TRBV7-9	TRBJ1-5	few	CASSLSEDQPQHF	TGTGCCAGCAGCTTATCAGAGGATCAGCCCCAGCATTTT
-	TRBV10-3	TRBJ2-7	-	CAISETFEQYF	TGTGCCATCAGTGAGACTTTCGAGCAGTACTTC
-	TRBV4-2	TRBJ2-1	-	CASSQDEDNEQFF	TGTGCCAGCAGCCAAGATGAGGACAATGAGCAGTTCTTC
-	TRBV21-1	TRBJ2-3	-	CASSKAPGRPDTQYF	TGTGCCAGCAGCAAAGCACCAGGGAGGCCAGATACGCAGTATTTT
TRBD2	TRBV11-2	TRBJ2-4	few	CASSSTQGLAGGKGEYF	TGTGCCAGCAGCTCCACCCAAGGACTAGCGGGGGGTAAGGGGGAGTACTTC
-	TRBV5-4	TRBJ2-7	-	CASSLGQSYEQYF	TGTGCCAGCAGCCTGGGACAATCCTACGAGCAGTACTTC
-	TRBV7-2	TRBJ2-3	few	CASSLGRGTDTQYF	TGTGCCAGCAGCCTCGGACGGGGGACAGATACGCAGTATTTT
-	TRBV30	TRBJ1-3	few	CACGPPGVAGNTIYF	TGTGCCTGCGGCCCCCCGGGAGTCGCTGGAAACACCATATATTTT
-	TRBV30	TRBJ1-5	few	CASSRGGDQPQHF	TGTGCCTCCTCAAGGGGGGGGGACCAGCCCCAGCATTTT
-	TRBV5-6	TRBJ2-1	-	CASSSPHRDYNEQFF	TGTGCCAGCAGCTCCCCGCACAGGGACTACAATGAGCAGTTCTTC
-	TRBV5-1	TRBJ2-1	few	CASSWGRTIHNEQFF	TGCGCCAGCAGCTGGGGAAGGACTATCCACAATGAGCAGTTCTTC
TRBD2	TRBV9	TRBJ2-3	-	CASSVAGGGTDTQYF	TGTGCCAGCAGCGTAGCTGGGGGGGGCACAGATACGCAGTATTTT
TRBD1	TRBV11-2	TRBJ1-1	few	CASTFRTGRNTEAFF	TGTGCCAGCACCTTCCGGACAGGGAGGAACACTGAAGCTTTCTTT
TRBD1	TRBV25-1	TRBJ2-2	-	CASSSGQGPNTGELFF	TGTGCCAGCAGTTCGGGACAGGGGCCGAACACCGGGGAGCTGTTTTTT
TRBD1	TRBV6-6	TRBJ1-2	-	CATKRQGPGYTF	TGTGCCACCAAACGACAGGGCCCTGGCTACACCTTC
TRBD1	TRBV9	TRBJ1-1	-	CASSARDSYTEAFF	TGTGCCAGCAGCGCCCGGGACAGTTACACTGAAGCTTTCTTT
-	TRBV19	TRBJ2-7	few	CASRGSGGHEQYF	TGTGCCAGTAGAGGTAGTGGTGGGCACGAGCAGTACTTC
-	TRBV4-1	TRBJ2-1	few	CASSLPMGPKDEQFF	TGCGCCAGCAGCCTTCCAATGGGGCCAAAGGATGAGCAGTTCTTC
TRBD1	TRBV5-6	TRBJ1-2	-	CASSPGTGRSYGYTF	TGTGCCAGCAGCCCTGGGACAGGGAGAAGCTATGGCTACACCTTC
TRBD2	TRBV7-9	TRBJ2-7	-	CASSLGAGGYEQYF	TGTGCCAGCAGCTTAGGGGCGGGGGGATACGAGCAATACTTC
-	TRBV5-4	TRBJ2-7	-	CASSELVTGEQYF	TGTGCCAGCAGCGAACTAGTCACGGGCGAGCAGTACTTC
-	TRBV5-4	TRBJ2-1	few	CASSPDYQRSDEQFF	TGTGCCAGCAGCCCGGACTACCAACGGAGCGATGAGCAGTTCTTC
TRBD1	TRBV5-1	TRBJ1-1	-	CASSPADRPLNTEAFF	TGCGCCAGCAGCCCCGCGGACAGGCCCCTGAACACTGAAGCTTTCTTT
-	TRBV11-2	TRBJ2-7	-	CASSLVQSSTSYEQYF	TGTGCCAGCAGCTTAGTCCAGAGTAGCACCTCCTACGAGCAGTACTTC
-	TRBV5-1	TRBJ1-2	few	CASSETANYGYTF	TGCGCCAGCAGCGAGACAGCTAACTATGGCTACACCTTC
-	TRBV4-1	TRBJ1-2	few	CASRDGGGYYGYTF	TGCGCCAGCCGGGATGGGGGAGGCTACTATGGCTACACCTTC
-	TRBV6-1	TRBJ2-2	few	CASKGGTGELFF	TGTGCCAGCAAAGGAGGAACCGGGGAGCTGTTTTTT
TRBD1	TRBV7-2	TRBJ2-2	few	CASSQDRGTGELFF	TGTGCCAGCAGCCAAGACAGGGGGACCGGGGAGCTGTTTTTT
-	TRBV6-5	TRBJ2-7	-	CASSIQGSYEQYF	TGTGCCAGCAGTATACAGGGATCCTACGAGCAGTACTTC
-	TRBV4-1	TRBJ1-1	few	CASSPLNEGRGTEAFF	TGCGCCAGCAGCCCCCTAAATGAGGGAAGGGGGACTGAAGCTTTCTTT
-	TRBV7-9	TRBJ1-1	few	CASSLAPSVAVNTEAFF	TGTGCCAGCAGCTTAGCACCCAGTGTAGCGGTGAACACTGAAGCTTTCTTT
TRBD2	TRBV5-8	TRBJ2-1	few	CASSWGLAGKNEQFF	TGTGCCAGCAGCTGGGGGCTAGCGGGGAAGAATGAGCAGTTCTTC
TRBD1	TRBV7-9	TRBJ2-1	-	CASSYRTGGAYNEQFF	TGTGCCAGCAGCTACCGGACAGGGGGTGCCTACAATGAGCAGTTCTTC
TRBD2	TRBV5-4	TRBJ2-5	few	CASSLGLAGGETQYF	TGTGCCAGCAGCCTCGGACTAGCGGGGGGAGAGACCCAGTACTTC
TRBD1	TRBV7-9	TRBJ2-7	-	CASSLDGQGYYEQYF	TGTGCCAGCAGCTTAGATGGACAGGGGTACTACGAGCAGTACTTC
-	TRBV6-5	TRBJ2-7	-	CASSRGGDEGYEQYF	TGTGCCAGCAGCCGAGGAGGGGATGAGGGCTACGAGCAGTACTTC
TRBD2	TRBV5-4	TRBJ2-1	-	CASSLPERGDNEQFF	TGTGCCAGCAGCTTGCCCGAGCGGGGGGACAATGAGCAGTTCTTC
-	TRBV10-3	TRBJ1-1	-	CAIKQGRTNTEAFF	TGTGCCATCAAACAGGGAAGGACGAACACTGAAGCTTTCTTT
-	TRBV20-1	TRBJ2-3	-	CSASLDTQYF	TGCAGTGCTAGTCTGGATACGCAGTATTTT
-	TRBV21-1	TRBJ2-7	few	CASSRDRGYNEQYF	TGTGCCAGCAGCAGGGACAGGGGCTACAACGAGCAGTACTTC
-	TRBV19	TRBJ1-5	-	CASSIPQGEQPQHF	TGTGCCAGTAGTATCCCCCAGGGTGAACAGCCCCAGCATTTT
-	TRBV20-1	TRBJ2-1	few	CSARQLNEQFF	TGCAGTGCCCGACAGTTAAATGAGCAGTTCTTC
TRBD2	TRBV18	TRBJ2-1	-	CASSLVAGGNNEQFF	TGTGCCAGCTCACTCGTAGCGGGAGGAAACAATGAGCAGTTCTTC